The 23 T cell receptor beta chains presented below share a single source sample, sequenced in a study of cytomegalovirus exposure and HLA in healthy donors (dated by TCRdb to about 2017). The method behind the library was the immunoSEQ multiplex PCR assay. For the multiplex PCR, a mixture combining 60 forward primers for TCR Vbeta segments and 13 reverse primers for TCR Jbeta segments was used. The table was pulled from immuneACCESS by TCRdb, which kept in-frame rearrangements only. Such tables lose some clones; where checked, under half of the loss comes from unresolved V genes, and the rest has no known cause. The sample table contains some 180,000 clones; only one count was recorded for around 77% of them. The ten largest clones add up to 2.9% of the sample. The specimen sequenced was PBMCs. These receptors were collected from a woman aged 25 to 45 in good health and CMV-seronegative.

This clone was seen only a few times. The chain uses TRBV28 and TRBJ2-1; 10 bases line up with TRBD2. Germline V gene sequence: CDR1 MDHEN, CDR2 SYDVKM. The CDR3 has 15 residues. V gave up 5 bases and J gave up 7 bases; unmatched junction bases: 8. Written as DNA, the CDR3 is TGTGCCAGCAGTCCAGCGGGAGGGCAGGGTAATGAGCAGTTCTTC. It yields the protein CASSPAGGQGNEQFF.

V gene TRBV4-1 combines with J gene TRBJ2-7, with 10 bases identical to TRBD1. The CDR3 totals 15 residues. The ends lost 4 bases at V and 3 bases at J; junction bases unmatched: 6. Germline V gene sequence: CDR1 MGHRA, CDR2 YSYEKL. CDR3 loop: CASSRGGQGYYEQYF. As DNA, the CDR3 is TGCGCCAGCAGCCGGGGGGGACAGGGGTACTACGAGCAGTACTTC.

V gene TRBV5-1 combines with J gene TRBJ2-7, with 8 bases fitting TRBD1. CDR3 size: 14 residues. Per germline, CDR1 SGHRS and CDR2 YFSETQ. V gave up 4 bases and J gave up 2 bases; unmatched junction bases: 5. The CDR3 DNA reads TGCGCCAGCAGCGCAGGACAGGGTGCCTACGAGCAGTACTTC. Its translation is CASSAGQGAYEQYF.

This clone was counted once. The rearrangement uses TRBV5-1 and TRBJ1-2, with no clear D. The CDR3 consists of 14 residues. V dropped 0 bases and J dropped 4 bases, with 10 bases sitting between them. Germline V gene sequence: CDR1 SGHRS, CDR2 YFSETQ. The CDR3 region has the DNA TGCGCCAGCAGCTTGGGACGAGGTAGCTATGGCTACACCTTC. This sequence encodes CASSLGRGSYGYTF.

J is TRBJ1-1 and V is TRBV27, with TRBD1 matching 9 bases. Germline trimming cut 6 bases from V and 0 bases from J; bases unmatched to any gene: 8. CDR1 MNHEY and CDR2 SMNVEV come from the germline V gene (reference sequence). CDR3 length: 16 amino acids. The CDR3 region has the DNA TGTGCCAGCAGGCCCCGGGACAGGGACCTGAACACTGAAGCTTTCTTT. Amino acid sequence: CASRPRDRDLNTEAFF.

This clone was detected only once. The V and J genes are TRBV5-1 and TRBJ1-5; D possibly corresponds to TRBD1 (6 bases). CDR3 size: 13 residues. Trimming removed 4 bases from V and 6 bases from J, with 11 bases in between. Germline values: CDR1 SGHRS, CDR2 YFSETQ. Written as DNA, the CDR3 is TGCGCCAGCAGCGCAGGGGTCGGTCAGCCCCAGCATTTT. Residues: CASSAGVGQPQHF.

The rearrangement joins TRBV5-4 to TRBJ2-7; the match to TRBD1 covers 7 bases. In germline, CDR1 is SGHNT, CDR2 YYREEE (reference sequence). Trimming cost V 4 bases and J 2 bases; bases outside gene matches: 3. This CDR3 is 13 amino acids long. The DNA of the CDR3 is TGTGCCAGCAGCACGACAGGGACCTACGAGCAGTACTTC. Translating gives CASSTTGTYEQYF.

In this sample, this clone turned up a few times. This chain links TRBV5-8 with TRBJ2-3; the D gene is possibly TRBD1 (5 bases). From germline, CDR1 is SGHTS and CDR2 YDEGEE. The CDR3 loop spans 16 amino acids. The V gene lost 1 base and the J gene lost 0 bases, with 12 bases spanning the gap. As DNA, the CDR3 is TGTGCCAGCAGCTTGTATCCAGGGCCTAGCACAGATACGCAGTATTTT. Its protein product is CASSLYPGPSTDTQYF.

J is TRBJ2-1 and V is TRBV9; weak D call: TRBD2 (6 bases). Trimming removed 3 bases at V and 8 bases at J, with 12 bases between. Germline V gives CDR1 SGDLS, CDR2 YYNGEE. The CDR3 has 13 amino acids. The CDR3: CASSGTRRDEQFF. The CDR3 DNA reads TGTGCCAGCAGCGGAACTAGGAGGGATGAGCAGTTCTTC. Supplemented by reference TRBV9 and TRBJ2-1, the full variable domain reads DSGVTQTPKHLITATGQRVTLRCSPRSGDLSVYWYQQSLDQGLQFLIQYYNGEERAKGNILERFSAQQFPDLHSELNLSSLELGDSALYFCASSGTRRDEQFFGPGTRLTVL.

V usage is TRBV2 and J usage is TRBJ1-2, with a possible D match to TRBD1 (5 bases). The CDR3 length is 14 residues. Trimming pared 2 bases from V and 3 bases from J, leaving 10 bases between. Germline values: CDR1 SNHLY, CDR2 FYNNEI. CDR3 region: CASSEQGIDYGYTF. Written as DNA, the CDR3 is TGTGCCAGCAGTGAACAGGGTATCGACTATGGCTACACCTTC.

Details on this clone: The same CDR3 arises from other DNA sequences in this sample as well. CDR3 DNA: TGCGCCAGCAGCCCGCAGGGGGCGAACACTGAAGCTTTCTTT. Protein product: CASSPQGANTEAFF. The gene calls are TRBV5-1 and TRBJ1-1; 8 bases fit TRBD1. The CDR3 runs 14 residues. With 4 bases clipped from V and 1 base from J, the junction kept 3 bases outside the gene matches. Per the germline V gene, CDR1 is SGHRS and CDR2 is YFSETQ. Full variable domain (missing parts from reference TRBV5-1 and TRBJ1-1): KAGVTQTPRYLIKTRGQQVTLSCSPISGHRSVSWYQQTPGQGLQFLFEYFSETQRNKGNFPGRFSGRQFSNSRSEMNVSTLELGDSALYLCASSPQGANTEAFFGQGTRLTVV.

The genes are TRBV19 and TRBJ1-1; 8 positions match TRBD1. CDR1 is LNHDA, CDR2 SQIVND, per germline (reference sequence). The junction had 15 bases not matched to a gene; V was cut back by 7 bases and J by 2 bases. CDR3 length: 17 amino acids. CDR3 sequence: CASKRGIRGQGNTEAFF. The CDR3 DNA follows: TGTGCCAGTAAGAGGGGGATAAGAGGACAGGGCAACACTGAAGCTTTCTTT.

As regards this clone: Other nucleotide sequences from this sample produce the same CDR3. V and J are TRBV18 and TRBJ2-7; 9 nucleotides match TRBD1. This CDR3 has 14 residues. Germline V gene lookup returns CDR1 KGHSH and CDR2 LQKENI. J gave up 4 bases and V 3 bases, and 4 bases lay outside the gene matches. The CDR3 sequence is CASSPGTGSYEQYF. CDR3 nucleotides: TGTGCCAGCTCACCCGGGACAGGGTCATACGAGCAGTACTTC.

The chain is built from TRBV5-6 and TRBJ1-3; no clear D. Per the germline V gene, CDR1 is SGHDT and CDR2 is YYEEEE. This CDR3 region has 15 residues. Trimming pared 4 bases from V and 2 bases from J, leaving 13 bases between. CDR3 coding DNA: TGTGCCAGCAGCATAATCGGAGCTACTGGAAACACCATATATTTT. Protein sequence: CASSIIGATGNTIYF. Filled out from reference TRBV5-6 and TRBJ1-3, the complete variable domain reads DAGVTQSPTHLIKTRGQQVTLRCSPKSGHDTVSWYQQALGQGPQFIFQYYEEEERQRGNFPDRFSGHQFPNYSSELNVNALLLGDSALYLCASSIIGATGNTIYFGEGSWLTVV.

The chain recombines TRBV5-8 with TRBJ2-3, with D perhaps matching TRBD2 (5 bases). Looked up from germline, CDR1 is SGHTS and CDR2 is YDEGEE. Between the trimmed V and J ends, which lost 0 bases and 9 bases, there was a span of 11 bases. The CDR3 consists of 13 residues. CDR3: CASSLDVPGTQYF. The CDR3 coding sequence is TGTGCCAGCAGCTTGGACGTTCCGGGGACGCAGTATTTT.

The rearrangement links TRBV5-1 to TRBJ2-3; 9 nucleotides line up with TRBD2. This CDR3 contains 15 residues. CDR1 SGHRS and CDR2 YFSETQ come from the germline V gene. Trimming at V came to 0 bases and at J to 5 bases, leaving 4 bases not matched to a gene. CDR3 residues: CASSLGLAGRDTQYF. The DNA of the CDR3 is TGCGCCAGCAGCTTGGGTCTAGCGGGGCGAGATACGCAGTATTTT.

This chain connects TRBV5-1 to TRBJ2-7; 8 bases are a match to TRBD2. The germline V gene has CDR1 SGHRS and CDR2 YFSETQ. This CDR3 has 15 residues. V shed 0 bases and J 2 bases; nucleotides not matched to a gene: 4. CDR3 sequence: CASSLVVGGAYEQYF. The CDR3 DNA reads as TGCGCCAGCAGCTTGGTGGTCGGGGGGGCCTACGAGCAGTACTTC.

V and J are TRBV6-5 and TRBJ2-7; possibly TRBD1 for D (5 bases). CDR3 length: 13 residues. Germline V gene sequence: CDR1 MNHEY, CDR2 SVGAGI. Trimming shortened V by 6 bases and J by 3 bases, and 12 bases separated the two germline ends. In DNA, the CDR3 is TGTGCCAGCAGCCGAGACAGATTCTACGAGCAGTACTTC. As protein: CASSRDRFYEQYF.

This clone came up once. This chain connects TRBV2 to TRBJ2-5; 8 nucleotides match TRBD1. The J call is doubtful: the DNA matches TRBJ2-7 better. Germline loops: CDR1 SNHLY, CDR2 FYNNEI. CDR3 length equals 13 residues. In DNA form, the CDR3 reads TGTGCCAGCAGTGGAACAGGGGGTGGCGAGCAGTACTTC. Translation gives CASSGTGGGEQYF.

The rearrangement uses TRBV7-6 and TRBJ1-1; D is possibly TRBD1 (6 bases). From germline, CDR1 is SGHVS and CDR2 FNYEAQ. The CDR3 spans 14 residues. Trimming took off 4 bases at V and 3 bases at J, with 12 bases between the two ends. The CDR3 region is CASSSTGFDTEAFF. The CDR3 DNA reads as TGTGCCAGCAGCTCCACAGGGTTTGACACTGAAGCTTTCTTT.

V is TRBV5-8 and J is TRBJ2-2; TRBD1 matches 7 bases. The CDR3 has 16 amino acids. The V gene's germline CDR1 is SGHTS and CDR2 YDEGEE. After removal of 2 bases from V and 0 bases from J, the junction contained 4 bases not matched to a gene. Here the CDR3 reads CASSFLGGSNTGELFF. As DNA, the CDR3 is TGTGCCAGCAGCTTCCTAGGGGGCTCGAACACCGGGGAGCTGTTTTTT.

In this sample, this clone turned up once. This chain joins TRBV5-1 and TRBJ2-7; tentative D call: TRBD2 (6 bases). The CDR3 contains 15 residues. V lost 2 bases, J lost 6 bases, and 18 bases lay in between. Germline V gene data show CDR1 as SGHRS and CDR2 as YFSETQ. This CDR3 reads CASSFPFRGTGEQYF. The CDR3 coding sequence is TGCGCCAGCAGCTTCCCCTTTCGGGGGACGGGCGAGCAGTACTTC.

The chain links TRBV19 to TRBJ2-3; a possible D gene is TRBD1 (6 bases). Germline V CDR1 and CDR2: LNHDA, SQIVND (reference sequence). CDR3 length: 13 amino acids. V was trimmed by 8 bases and J by 2 bases, leaving 11 bases between them. CDR3 loop: CASRKGVTDTQYF. The CDR3 DNA sequence: TGTGCCAGTCGGAAGGGGGTCACAGATACGCAGTATTTT.